Listed below are T cell receptor beta chains from one sample, sequenced in a study of shared clonotypes between healthy human individuals. Clones were read by immunoSEQ multiplex PCR, and TCRdb kept only the in-frame ones, dropping some. The sample contains millions of clones, 85% to 95% of which appear only once. Sequenced input: naive CD4+ T cells sorted from blood. These receptor sequences come from a man aged 18 to 29 in good health. The CDR3 runs from the conserved cysteine through the conserved F or W. The D gene is left open where the match is weak. Size values are once, few and many counts, or a class for expanded clones, and some rows have none.

.,.,TRBV7-8,TRBJ1-2,TGTGCCAGCAGCCTCCATCCCTCCGGGGCCACAGGGAGCTACACCTTC,CASSLHPSGATGSYTF
.,.,TRBV9,TRBJ2-7,TGTGCCAGCAGCGTAGAGGGGGGCTCCTCCTACGAGCAGTACTTC,CASSVEGGSSYEQYF
TRBD1,.,TRBV28,TRBJ2-7,TGTGCCAGCAGTTTGTTCGACAGGGACGAGCAGTACTTC,CASSLFDRDEQYF
.,.,TRBV14,TRBJ1-4,TGTGCCAGCAGCCAAGGCAGGGCAACTAATGAAAAACTGTTTTTT,CASSQGRATNEKLFF
TRBD1,.,TRBV19,TRBJ1-1,TGTGCCAGTAGTTGGACAGGGATAATGGTTGAAGCTTTCTTT,CASSWTGIMVEAFF
.,.,TRBV5-4,TRBJ2-5,TGTGCCAGCAGCTTGCGGCCAGACCGAGAGACCCAGTACTTC,CASSLRPDRETQYF
.,.,TRBV9,TRBJ2-2,TGTGCCAGCAGCCTTGACAGAACGAACACCGGGGAGCTGTTTTTT,CASSLDRTNTGELFF
TRBD1,.,TRBV6-5,TRBJ2-7,TGTGCCAGCAGTTTGTACCAGGGGGCAAACTACGAGCAGTACTTC,CASSLYQGANYEQYF
TRBD1,.,TRBV15,TRBJ1-4,TGTGCCACCAGCAGTGGCGGACAGGGAAGAACAGAAAAACTGTTTTTT,CATSSGGQGRTEKLFF
TRBD1,.,TRBV30,TRBJ1-1,TGTGCCCATACAGGGGGCCGGACTGAAGCTTTCTTT,CAHTGGRTEAFF
TRBD1,.,TRBV6-5,TRBJ1-6,TGTGCCAGCAGTTACCAGGGACAGGTGAACCACTTT,CASSYQGQVNHF
.,.,TRBV18,TRBJ1-2,TGTGCCAGCTCAAACGGACAGACATATAACTATGGCTACACCTTC,CASSNGQTYNYGYTF
TRBD1,.,TRBV11-2,TRBJ2-7,TGTGCCAGCAGCTTCCCGCTGGGGACAGGGCCCTACGAGCAGTACTTC,CASSFPLGTGPYEQYF
.,.,TRBV7-9,TRBJ1-6,TGTGCCAGCAGCTTGCCCAACTATAATTCACCCCTCCACTTT,CASSLPNYNSPLHF
.,few,TRBV18,TRBJ2-1,TGTGCCAGCTCACCATTGGGCAATGAGCAGTTCTTC,CASSPLGNEQFF
.,.,TRBV10-3,TRBJ2-7,TGTGCCACCCGGTCAGGGGAATACGAGCAGTACTTC,CATRSGEYEQYF
.,.,TRBV6-6,TRBJ2-3,TGTGCCAGCAGTCTATCCGGGGATGGGACAGATACGCAGTATTTT,CASSLSGDGTDTQYF
TRBD1,.,TRBV27,TRBJ2-7,TGTGCCAGCAGTCGACAGGGATTCCCCTACGAGCAGTACTTC,CASSRQGFPYEQYF
.,.,TRBV5-1,TRBJ2-3,TGCGCCAGCAGCGTCGGAGATACGCAGTATTTT,CASSVGDTQYF
TRBD2,.,TRBV30,TRBJ2-1,TGTGCCTGGAGTCCGGAGGCGGGGGTCCCGTTCTTC,CAWSPEAGVPFF
.,.,TRBV18,TRBJ2-7,TGTGCCAGCTCACCACCGGGCAGGGGTGACAACGAGCAGTACTTC,CASSPPGRGDNEQYF
.,.,TRBV6-4,TRBJ1-6,TGTGCCAGCAGTGCCCCTAGGGGATCACCCCTCCACTTT,CASSAPRGSPLHF